Below are 7 T cell receptor beta chains sequenced from a single sample in a study of CXCR4 blockade with PD-1 therapy in pancreatic cancer. Data came from immunoSEQ multiplex PCR; TCRdb stores just in-frame clones and leaves some out. Among some 2,700 clones listed, over 30% were seen once. Material: tumor tissue. These receptor sequences come from a human donor with pancreatic ductal adenocarcinoma.

With regard to this clone: The junction and the germline gene differ at one end; a read error may be behind it. V is TRBV30 and J is TRBJ2-7; TRBD1 is a possible D gene (6 bases). The germline V gene encodes CDR1 GTSNPN and CDR2 SVGIG (reference sequence). The length of the CDR3 is 12 residues. CDR3: CVWLKQGYEQYF. For the CDR3, the DNA is TGTGTCTGGTTGAAACAGGGCTACGAGCAGTACTTC.

The chain is built from TRBV28 and TRBJ1-5, with D possibly TRBD1 on 6 matching bases. There are 14 residues in the CDR3. V was trimmed by 6 bases and J by 6 bases, leaving 15 bases between them. Germline V gene lookup returns CDR1 MDHEN and CDR2 SYDVKM. CDR3 DNA sequence: TGTGCCAGCAGCCTAGGGGGGGGCACTCAGCCCCAGCATTTT. Protein: CASSLGGGTQPQHF.

This CDR3 is CASNVLETRPPLYEQYF. CDR3 coding DNA: TGTGCCAGCAATGTGTTAGAAACTCGACCTCCATTATACGAGCAGTACTTC. V is TRBV25-1 and J is TRBJ2-7; D gene unclear. The V gene's germline CDR1 is MGHDK and CDR2 SYGVNS. The V and J ends lost 7 bases and 4 bases respectively, with 26 bases between them. This CDR3 is built from 17 residues.

The rearrangement joins TRBV28 to TRBJ2-3; the D gene is possibly TRBD2 (6 bases). Germline V gene data show CDR1 as MDHEN and CDR2 as SYDVKM. The V gene lost 7 bases and the J gene lost 5 bases, with 22 bases spanning the gap. The CDR3 has 16 residues. CDR3 in amino acids: CASTSHSRGGGDTQYF. The CDR3 bases are TGTGCCAGCACGTCCCACTCGCGGGGAGGTGGAGATACGCAGTATTTT.

This chain connects TRBV18 to TRBJ2-6, with D possibly matching TRBD1 (6 bases). The germline V gene encodes CDR1 KGHSH and CDR2 LQKENI. V was trimmed by 5 bases and J by 1 base, leaving 9 bases between them. This CDR3 contains 15 residues. The DNA of the CDR3 is TGTGCCAGCTCAGGCACAGGGTCTGGGGCCAACGTCCTGACTTTC. The encoded protein is CASSGTGSGANVLTF.

This clone is categorized as medium-sized. This rearrangement joins TRBV11-3 to TRBJ1-1; no firm D call. Trimming removed 7 bases from V and 0 bases from J, with 12 bases in between. This CDR3 is built from 14 residues. The germline V gene has CDR1 SGHNT and CDR2 YENEEA. CDR3 protein: CASTTYRVNTEAFF. CDR3 nucleotides: TGTGCCAGCACCACATATCGGGTGAACACTGAAGCTTTCTTT.

The genes are TRBV28 and TRBJ1-4; TRBD1 agrees at 10 bases. V dropped 10 bases and J dropped 7; count of bases not matched to a gene: 9. CDR3 length: 14 amino acids. Germline assignment: CDR1 MDHEN and CDR2 SYDVKM. CDR3 bases: TGTGCCACCCGCCGGACAGGGGGAAGTGAAAAACTGTTTTTT. This codes for CATRRTGGSEKLFF.